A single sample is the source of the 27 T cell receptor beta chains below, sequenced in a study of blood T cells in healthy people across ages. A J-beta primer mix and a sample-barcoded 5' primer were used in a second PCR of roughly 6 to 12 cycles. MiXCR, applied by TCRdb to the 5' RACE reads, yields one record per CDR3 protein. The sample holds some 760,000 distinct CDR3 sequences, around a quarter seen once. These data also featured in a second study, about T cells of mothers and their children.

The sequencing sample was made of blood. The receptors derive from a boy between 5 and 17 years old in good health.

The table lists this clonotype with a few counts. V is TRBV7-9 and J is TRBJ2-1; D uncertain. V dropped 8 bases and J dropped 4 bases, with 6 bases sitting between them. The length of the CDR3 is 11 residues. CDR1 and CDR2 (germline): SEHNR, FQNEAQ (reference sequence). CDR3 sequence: CASAGYNEQFF. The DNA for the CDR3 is TGTGCCAGCGCCGGTTACAATGAGCAGTTCTTC.

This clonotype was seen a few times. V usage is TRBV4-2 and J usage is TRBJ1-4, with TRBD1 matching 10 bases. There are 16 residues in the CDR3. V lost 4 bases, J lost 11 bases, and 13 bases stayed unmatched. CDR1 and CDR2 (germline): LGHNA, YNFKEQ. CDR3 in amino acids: CASSPARDRGFEKLFF. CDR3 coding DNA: TGTGCCAGCAGCCCAGCGAGGGACAGGGGATTTGAGAAACTGTTTTTT.

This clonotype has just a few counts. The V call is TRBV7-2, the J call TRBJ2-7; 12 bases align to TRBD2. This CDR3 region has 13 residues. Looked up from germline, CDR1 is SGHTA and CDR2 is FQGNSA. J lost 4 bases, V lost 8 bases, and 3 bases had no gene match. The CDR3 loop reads CASRTSGKYEQYF. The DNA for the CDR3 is TGTGCCAGCCGGACTAGCGGGAAGTACGAGCAGTACTTC. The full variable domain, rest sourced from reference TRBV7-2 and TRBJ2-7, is GAGVSQSPSNKVTEKGKDVELRCDPISGHTALYWYRQSLGQGLEFLIYFQGNSAPDKSGLPSDRFSAERTGGSVSTLTIQRTQQEDSAVYLCASRTSGKYEQYFGPGTRLTVT.

This chain's CDR3 is CASSAARNTGELFF. In DNA, the CDR3 is TGTGCCAGCAGCGCGGCCCGGAACACCGGGGAGCTGTTTTTT. This rearrangement joins TRBV7-9 to TRBJ2-2; D is unresolved. V lost 5 bases, J lost 1 base, and 8 bases lay in between. The V gene's germline CDR1 is SEHNR and CDR2 FQNEAQ (reference sequence). CDR3 length equals 14 residues.

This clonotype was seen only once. CDR3 amino acids: CASSLGQVSEQYF. In nucleotides, the CDR3 is TGTGCCAGCAGTCTCGGACAGGTTTCGGAGCAGTACTTC. The chain uses TRBV6-2 or TRBV6-3 and TRBJ2-7; 7 bases are shared with TRBD1. Germline trimming cut 5 bases from V and 7 bases from J; bases unmatched to any gene: 8. The CDR3 consists of 13 residues. Germline-derived CDR1 and CDR2 are MNHEY and SVGEGT.

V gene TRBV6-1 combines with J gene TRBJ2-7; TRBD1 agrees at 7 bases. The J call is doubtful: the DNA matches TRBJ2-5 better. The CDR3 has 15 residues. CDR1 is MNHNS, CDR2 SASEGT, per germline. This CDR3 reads CASSGGGAGEETQYF. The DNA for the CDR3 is TGTGCCAGCAGTGGAGGGGGCGCCGGGGAAGAGACCCAGTACTTC.

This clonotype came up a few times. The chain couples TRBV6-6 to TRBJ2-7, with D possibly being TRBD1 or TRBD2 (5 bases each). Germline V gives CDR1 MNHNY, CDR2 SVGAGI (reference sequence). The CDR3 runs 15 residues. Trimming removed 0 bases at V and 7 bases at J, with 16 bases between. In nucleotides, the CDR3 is TGTGCCAGCAGTTACTCTGGGGACCTAGGCGGTGAGCAGTACTTC. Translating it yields CASSYSGDLGGEQYF.

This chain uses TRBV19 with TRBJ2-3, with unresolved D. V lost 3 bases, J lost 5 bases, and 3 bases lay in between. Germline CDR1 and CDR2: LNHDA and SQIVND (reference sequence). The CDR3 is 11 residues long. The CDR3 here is CASSIEDTQYF. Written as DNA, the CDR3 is TGTGCCAGTAGTATCGAAGATACGCAGTATTTT.

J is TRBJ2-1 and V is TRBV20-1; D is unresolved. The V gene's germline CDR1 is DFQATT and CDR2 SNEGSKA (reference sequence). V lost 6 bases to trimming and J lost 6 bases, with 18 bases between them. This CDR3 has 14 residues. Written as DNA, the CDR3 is TGCAGTGCGACCCCGGAGTATGGCTTCAATGAGCAGTTCTTC. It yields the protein CSATPEYGFNEQFF.

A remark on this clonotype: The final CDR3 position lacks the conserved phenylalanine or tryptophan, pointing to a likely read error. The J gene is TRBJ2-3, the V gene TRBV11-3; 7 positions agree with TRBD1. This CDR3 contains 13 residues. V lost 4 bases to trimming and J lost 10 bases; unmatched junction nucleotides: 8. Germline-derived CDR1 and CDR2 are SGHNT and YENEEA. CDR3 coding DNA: TGTGCCAGCAGCTGGGATAACAGGGGCGCGCAGTATTTG. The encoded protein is CASSWDNRGAQYL.

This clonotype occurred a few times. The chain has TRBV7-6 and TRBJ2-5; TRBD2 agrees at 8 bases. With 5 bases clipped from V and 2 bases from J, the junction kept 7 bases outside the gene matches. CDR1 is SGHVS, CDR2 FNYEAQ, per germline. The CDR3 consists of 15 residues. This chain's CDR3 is CASSLSTSGQETQYF. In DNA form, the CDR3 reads TGTGCCAGCAGCCTAAGCACTAGCGGTCAAGAGACCCAGTACTTC.

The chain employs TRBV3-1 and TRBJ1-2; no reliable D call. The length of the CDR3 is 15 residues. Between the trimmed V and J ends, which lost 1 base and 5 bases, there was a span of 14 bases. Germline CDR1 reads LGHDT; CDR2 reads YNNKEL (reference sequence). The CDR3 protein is CASSQGISSGYGYTF. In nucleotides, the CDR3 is TGTGCCAGCAGCCAAGGGATCAGCTCTGGGTATGGCTACACCTTC.

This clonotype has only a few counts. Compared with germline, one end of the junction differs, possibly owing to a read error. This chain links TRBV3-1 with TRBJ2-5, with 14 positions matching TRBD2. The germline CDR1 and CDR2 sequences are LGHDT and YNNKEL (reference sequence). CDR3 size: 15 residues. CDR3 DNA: TGTGCCGGCAGCCTGGGACTAGCGGGGGTATCGGCCCAGTACTTC. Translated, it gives CAGSLGLAGVSAQYF.

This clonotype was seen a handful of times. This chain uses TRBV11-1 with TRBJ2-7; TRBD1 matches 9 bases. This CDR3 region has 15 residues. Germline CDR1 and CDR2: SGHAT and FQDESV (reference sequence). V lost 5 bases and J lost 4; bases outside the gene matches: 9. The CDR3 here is CASSEDGTGLYEQYF. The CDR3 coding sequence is TGTGCCAGCAGCGAAGACGGGACAGGGTTGTACGAGCAGTACTTC.

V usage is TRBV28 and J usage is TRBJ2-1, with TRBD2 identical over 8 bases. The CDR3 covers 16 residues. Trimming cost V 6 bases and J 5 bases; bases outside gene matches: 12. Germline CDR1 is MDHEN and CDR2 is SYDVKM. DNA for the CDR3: TGTGCCAGCAGCCGCTGGACTAGCCGCCCCGACAATGAGCAGTTCTTC. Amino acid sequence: CASSRWTSRPDNEQFF.

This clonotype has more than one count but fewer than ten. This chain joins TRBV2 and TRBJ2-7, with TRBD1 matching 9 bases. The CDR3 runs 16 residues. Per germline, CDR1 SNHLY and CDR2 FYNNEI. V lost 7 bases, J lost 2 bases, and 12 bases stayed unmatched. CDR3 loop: CASINLRTGETYEQYF. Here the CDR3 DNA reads TGTGCCAGCATCAACCTACGGACAGGGGAAACCTACGAGCAGTACTTC. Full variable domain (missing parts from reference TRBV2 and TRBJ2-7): EPEVTQTPSHQVTQMGQEVILRCVPISNHLYFYWYRQILGQKVEFLVSFYNNEISEKSEIFDDQFSVERPDGSNFTLKIRSTKLEDSAMYFCASINLRTGETYEQYFGPGTRLTVT.

CDR3 region: CASSQPARGPDEQFF. CDR3 in DNA: TGTGCCAGCAGCCAGCCCGCACGAGGCCCCGATGAGCAGTTCTTC. The chain joins TRBV6-6 to TRBJ2-5; D uncertain. The end of the DNA aligns better with TRBJ2-1, so the J call may be wrong. CDR3 length: 15 residues. Germline CDR1 reads MNHNY; CDR2 reads SVGAGI (reference sequence).

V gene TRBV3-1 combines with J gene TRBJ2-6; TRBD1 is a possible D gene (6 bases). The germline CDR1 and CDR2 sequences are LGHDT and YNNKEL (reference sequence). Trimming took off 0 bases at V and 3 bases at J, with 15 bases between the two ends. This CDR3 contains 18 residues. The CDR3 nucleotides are TGTGCCAGCAGCCAAGATCGAAACAGGGCCTTTGGGGCCAACGTCCTGACTTTC. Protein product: CASSQDRNRAFGANVLTF.

The CDR3 region is CASSLTGATTNEKLFF. CDR3 DNA sequence: TGTGCCAGCAGTTTAACAGGAGCTACAACTAATGAAAAACTGTTTTTT. The V call is TRBV27, the J call TRBJ1-4; possibly TRBD1 for D (5 bases). Germline CDR1 MNHEY, CDR2 SMNVEV (reference sequence). V lost 2 bases to trimming and J lost 0 bases, with 10 bases between them. The CDR3 consists of 16 residues.

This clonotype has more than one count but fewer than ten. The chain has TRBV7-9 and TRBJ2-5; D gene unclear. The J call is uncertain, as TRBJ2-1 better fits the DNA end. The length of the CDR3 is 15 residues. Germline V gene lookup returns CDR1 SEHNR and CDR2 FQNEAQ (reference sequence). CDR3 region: CASSPGRYGSNEQFF. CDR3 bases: TGTGCCAGCAGCCCCGGGCGTTACGGTAGTAATGAGCAGTTCTTC.

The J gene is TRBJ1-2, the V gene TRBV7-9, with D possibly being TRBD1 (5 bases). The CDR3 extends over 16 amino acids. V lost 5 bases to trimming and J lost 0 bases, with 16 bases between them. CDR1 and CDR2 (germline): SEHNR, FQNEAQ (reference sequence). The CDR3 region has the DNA TGTGCCAGCAGCCCCACCACGGGACGGTCTAACTATGGCTACACCTTC. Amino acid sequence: CASSPTTGRSNYGYTF.

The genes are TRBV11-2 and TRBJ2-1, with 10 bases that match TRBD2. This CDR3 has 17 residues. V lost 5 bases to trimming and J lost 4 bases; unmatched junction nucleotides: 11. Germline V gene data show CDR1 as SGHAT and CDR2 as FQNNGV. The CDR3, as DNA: TGTGCCAGCAGCCCATTTCCTAGCGGGGGAATTTACAATGAGCAGTTCTTC. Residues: CASSPFPSGGIYNEQFF.

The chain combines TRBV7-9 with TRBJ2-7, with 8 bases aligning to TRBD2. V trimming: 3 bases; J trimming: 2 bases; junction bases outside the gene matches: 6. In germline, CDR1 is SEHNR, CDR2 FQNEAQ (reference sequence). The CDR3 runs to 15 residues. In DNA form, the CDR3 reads TGTGCCAGCAGCTTGACGGGACTAGTTACCTACGAGCAGTACTTC. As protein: CASSLTGLVTYEQYF.

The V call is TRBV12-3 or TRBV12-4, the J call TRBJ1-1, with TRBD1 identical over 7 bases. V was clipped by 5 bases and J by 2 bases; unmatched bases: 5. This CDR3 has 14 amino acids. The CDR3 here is CASSPTGFNTEAFF. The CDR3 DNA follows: TGTGCCAGCAGTCCGACAGGGTTCAACACTGAAGCTTTCTTT.

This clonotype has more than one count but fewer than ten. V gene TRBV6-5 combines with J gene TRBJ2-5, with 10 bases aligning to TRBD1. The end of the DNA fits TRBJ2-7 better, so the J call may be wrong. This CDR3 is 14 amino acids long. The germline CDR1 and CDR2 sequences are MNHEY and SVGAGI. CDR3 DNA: TGTGCCAGCACCCTGGGACAGGGGACCTACGAGCAGTACTTC. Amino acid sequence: CASTLGQGTYEQYF.

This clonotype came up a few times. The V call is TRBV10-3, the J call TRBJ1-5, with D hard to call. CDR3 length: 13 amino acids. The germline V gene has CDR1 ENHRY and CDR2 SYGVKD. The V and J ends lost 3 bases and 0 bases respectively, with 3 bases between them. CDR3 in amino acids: CAISDHSNQPQHF. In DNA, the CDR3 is TGTGCCATCAGTGATCATAGCAATCAGCCCCAGCATTTT.

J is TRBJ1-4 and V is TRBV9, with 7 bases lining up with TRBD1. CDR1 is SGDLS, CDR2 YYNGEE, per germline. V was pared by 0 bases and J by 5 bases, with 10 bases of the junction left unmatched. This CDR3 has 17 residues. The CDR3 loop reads CASSVGGQENGNEKLFF. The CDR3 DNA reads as TGTGCCAGCAGCGTAGGAGGACAGGAGAATGGAAATGAAAAACTGTTTTTT. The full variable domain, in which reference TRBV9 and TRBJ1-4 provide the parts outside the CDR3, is DSGVTQTPKHLITATGQRVTLRCSPRSGDLSVYWYQQSLDQGLQFLIQYYNGEERAKGNILERFSAQQFPDLHSELNLSSLELGDSALYFCASSVGGQENGNEKLFFGSGTQLSVL.